This TCR beta chain comes out of a study of T cell responses to AZD1222 COVID-19 vaccine. With regard to this clone: Its specificity is not known.

Sequenced by immunoSEQ multiplex PCR; TCRdb stores in-frame clones only, minus some. This table has 70,000 to 95,000 clones, roughly 90% appearing once. Study findings and constraints: Reports say nearly half of spike-specific TCRs go after unmutated variant regions. Spike-wide coverage was observed for vaccine-associated CD4 TCRs, with dominant responses at 160-218 and 743-854. The breadth and depth of Spike-specific TCRs increased once two AZD1222 doses had been given.

This CDR3 region has 15 residues. Germline loops: CDR1 MNHEY, CDR2 SVGAGI. V was trimmed by 5 bases and J by 5 bases, leaving 16 bases between them. The receptor was isolated from an adult who received the AZD1222 COVID-19 vaccine. Sequenced material: peripheral blood, taken 28 days after the second AZD1222 dose. V usage is TRBV6-5 and J usage is TRBJ1-5; D possibly corresponds to TRBD1 (6 bases). DNA for the CDR3: TGTGCCAGCAGTCGCCACGGACAGACCCATCAGCCCCAGCATTTT. Its translation: CASSRHGQTHQPQHF.